The T cell receptor (beta chain) described here comes from a study of cytomegalovirus exposure and HLA in healthy donors. Measured with immunoSEQ multiplex PCR; TCRdb has only the in-frame clones, and not every one. The sample has 240,000 or so clones; 70% to 90% are singletons. Only one count was recorded for this clone. The sequenced sample was PBMCs. The clonotype was recovered from a woman in her 30s in good health and CMV-seropositive.

The CDR3 sequence: CASSVRHSGEKLFF. CDR3 DNA sequence: TGCGCCAGCAGCGTTAGACATTCGGGAGAAAAACTGTTTTTT. J is TRBJ1-4 and V is TRBV4-1; no clear D. From germline, CDR1 is MGHRA and CDR2 YSYEKL. The V gene lost 5 bases and the J gene lost 8 bases, with 15 bases spanning the gap. This CDR3 contains 14 residues.